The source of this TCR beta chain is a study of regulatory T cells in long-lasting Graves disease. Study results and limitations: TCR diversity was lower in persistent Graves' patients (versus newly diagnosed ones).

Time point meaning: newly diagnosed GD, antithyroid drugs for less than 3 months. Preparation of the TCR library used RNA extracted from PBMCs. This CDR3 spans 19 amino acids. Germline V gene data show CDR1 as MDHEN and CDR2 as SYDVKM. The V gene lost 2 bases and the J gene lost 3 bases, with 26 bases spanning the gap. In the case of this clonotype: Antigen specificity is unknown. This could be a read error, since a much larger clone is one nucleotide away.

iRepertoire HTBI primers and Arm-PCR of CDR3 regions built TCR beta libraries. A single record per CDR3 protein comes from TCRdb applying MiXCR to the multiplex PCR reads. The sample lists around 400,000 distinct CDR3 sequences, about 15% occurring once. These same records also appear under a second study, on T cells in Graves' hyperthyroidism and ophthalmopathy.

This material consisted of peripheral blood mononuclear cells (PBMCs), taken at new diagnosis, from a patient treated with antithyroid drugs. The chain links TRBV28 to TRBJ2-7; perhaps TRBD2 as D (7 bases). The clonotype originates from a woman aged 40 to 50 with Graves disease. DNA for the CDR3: TGTGCCAGCAGTTTAGTTTCGGCGGGGGCACCCTTTTATATCTACGAGCAGTACTTC. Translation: CASSLVSAGAPFYIYEQYF.